Reported below is one T cell receptor (beta chain). This clonotype was seen at least ten times. Its antigen is still unknown. No much larger clonotype is one base removed from it; base qualities were not supplied. Trimming takes 4 bases off V and 7 bases off J; junction bases not matched to a gene: 8. CDR1 is given as SGHRS and CDR2 as YFSETQ, both from the germline V gene. Taken from cysteine to phenylalanine, the CDR3 has 16 residues. Just CDR3 DNA is preserved here, 48 bases in frame from base 1. This sample is part of a study of CD8+CD57+ T cells in acquired aplastic anemia (dated by TCRdb to the late 2010s). In the study overall: Extracted DNA from sorted CD4+ and CD8+ cells averaged about 3.4 ug, ranging from about 0.17 to 27.4 ug. CD8+CD57+ expansion was defined as a frequency above the mean frequency observed in healthy subjects.

The investigation overall reported the following: Patients and healthy controls showed no significant difference in CD8+ Simpson's diversity (P=0.060). Around 30 CD8+ CDR3 sequences were found in both patients and controls but appeared to be highly expressed in patients and within the immunodominant clones of the patients.

Patients chosen for sequencing had shown expansion of CD8+CD57+ cells by flow cytometry. Every patient had a diagnosis of severe acquired aplastic anemia based on International Study of Aplastic Anemia and Agranulocytosis and Camitta criteria. No patient had received any therapy when blood was sampled. TCR repertoires of sorted CD4+ and CD8+ blood T cells from severe aplastic anemia patients and healthy subjects were deep-sequenced in the study. Patients were enrolled under clinicaltrials.gov protocols 00001620, 01623167, 00001397, 00071045, 00081523 and 00961064 in the USA. Ficoll-Paque density gradient centrifugation was used to isolate peripheral blood mononuclear cells. Before DNA was extracted, CD4+ and CD8+ T cells were sorted using either FACS or magnetic beads. Profiling of TCR beta VDJ combinations and CDR3 sequences used genomic DNA as the template. An Illumina HiSeq 2000 was the platform used for TCR repertoire sequencing. The paper's data handling went like this. Repertoires were assessed using TRBV/TRBJ rearrangement plots, CDR3 size and DJ length profiles, and Simpson's diversity index. The immunodominant clone was defined as the most abundant DNA sequence in deep sequencing data. CDR3 amino acid sequences were screened for sharing across subjects and were compared with published repertoires and the VDJdb database. Using fastp trimming at Q25 and MiXCR clonotype assembly, TCRdb reanalyzed the public sequencing data and kept in-frame beta chains. Rows are unified per CDR3 protein, each entry keeping the most common DNA and genes. These V and J calls derive from TCRdb rather than the authors' analysis. The table for this sample lists 150,000 to 200,000 distinct CDR3 sequences; roughly 48% of them were counted only once. Of the sample, 0.85% to 1.3% is held by the ten largest clones.

The rearranged segments are TRBV5-1 and TRBJ2-5, and TRBD2 matches 15 of the central bases. The sequence was obtained from a human donor with aplastic anemia. Sequences were obtained from sorted CD4+, CD8+, or CD8+CD57+ T cells (not recorded which) from PBMCs. The sequenced DNA is TGCGCCAGCAGCCCAGGACTAGCGGGGGGGCGGGGGACCCAGTACTTC. Translation gives CASSPGLAGGRGTQYF.